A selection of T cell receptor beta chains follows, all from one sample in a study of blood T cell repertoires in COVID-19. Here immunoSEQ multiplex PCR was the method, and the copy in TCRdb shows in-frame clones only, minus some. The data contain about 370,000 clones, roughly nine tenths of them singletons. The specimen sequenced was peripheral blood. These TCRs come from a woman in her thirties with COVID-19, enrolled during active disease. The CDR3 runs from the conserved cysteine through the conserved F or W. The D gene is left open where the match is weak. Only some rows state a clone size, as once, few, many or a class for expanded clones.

TGTGCCAGTACCCCGCGCTGGGGACAGGGAGACTACGAGCAGTACTTC	CASTPRWGQGDYEQYF	TRBV11-3	TRBJ2-7	.	TRBD1
TGTGCCAGCAGCGTAGATAAGCGGATCCAAGAGACCCAGTACTTC	CASSVDKRIQETQYF	TRBV9	TRBJ2-5	.	.
TGTGCCAGCAGCCCGGGACTAGCGGGAGGGAATGAGCAGTTCTTC	CASSPGLAGGNEQFF	TRBV27	TRBJ2-1	few	TRBD2
TGCGCCAGCAGCCGGCTAGCGGACTCTAGCACAGATACGCAGTATTTT	CASSRLADSSTDTQYF	TRBV4-3	TRBJ2-3	.	TRBD2
TGTGCCTGGAGCCTGGACTTAAGCTCCTACAATGAGCAGTTCTTC	CAWSLDLSSYNEQFF	TRBV30	TRBJ2-1	.	.
TGTGCCAGCTCCCCGGGACAGGGTAATCAGCCCCAGCATTTT	CASSPGQGNQPQHF	TRBV18	TRBJ1-5	few	TRBD1
TGTGCCAGCAAAACAGGGGAGCGCCTATCTAACTATGGCTACACCTTC	CASKTGERLSNYGYTF	TRBV28	TRBJ1-2	once	TRBD1
TGTGCCAGCAGCTTACCAGCGGGAGTAAACACCGGGGAGCTGTTTTTT	CASSLPAGVNTGELFF	TRBV9	TRBJ2-2	.	TRBD2
TGTGCCAGTAGTGGGACAGGGAATGGCTACACCTTC	CASSGTGNGYTF	TRBV19	TRBJ1-2	.	TRBD1
TGTGCCAGCAGTTTAAGGTGGGGACAGGGCTACACAGATACGCAGTATTTT	CASSLRWGQGYTDTQYF	TRBV27	TRBJ2-3	.	TRBD1
TGTGCCAGCAGTTTAGACAGCTACCAAGAGACCCAGTACTTC	CASSLDSYQETQYF	TRBV27	TRBJ2-5	.	.
TGTGCCAGCAGCTTAGGCGCCCCAGGAGCGGGAGGTCAGGATACGCAGTATTTT	CASSLGAPGAGGQDTQYF	TRBV11-3	TRBJ2-3	.	TRBD2
TGTGCCAGCAGCCAAGATCAACCGAGCGGGGGGGAAGAGACCCAGTACTTC	CASSQDQPSGGEETQYF	TRBV3-1/TRBV3-2	TRBJ2-5	few	TRBD2
TGTGCCAGCACCGACACAAGGACAGGGAGGGTGTCAGATACGCAGTATTTT	CASTDTRTGRVSDTQYF	TRBV7-2	TRBJ2-3	.	.
TGCGCCAGCAGCTTGGTTGGCAGGTCAACTAATGAAAAACTGTTTTTT	CASSLVGRSTNEKLFF	TRBV5-1	TRBJ1-4	.	.
TGTGCCAGCAGTCAACTAGCGGGGGAATACAATGAGCAGTTCTTC	CASSQLAGEYNEQFF	TRBV7-2	TRBJ2-1	.	TRBD2
TGTGCCAGTAGTACCCGCGGGGGCAATTCACCCCTCCACTTT	CASSTRGGNSPLHF	TRBV19	TRBJ1-6	.	.